The 14 T cell receptor beta chains below all came from one sample that was sequenced in a study of cytomegalovirus exposure and HLA in healthy donors. PCR primers comprised 60 Vbeta and 13 Jbeta primers. The assay was immunoSEQ multiplex PCR, and TCRdb's table has in-frame clones only and misses some. The sample includes around 150,000 clones. The sequencing sample was made of PBMCs. These TCRs come from an older woman in good health and CMV-seronegative.

The CDR3 here is CASSQTGTGGYEQYF. The CDR3 bases are TGTGCCAGCTCTCAGACCGGGACAGGGGGATACGAGCAGTACTTC. The rearrangement uses TRBV18 and TRBJ2-7, with 11 bases that match TRBD1. The CDR3 length is 15 residues. After removal of 6 bases from V and 4 bases from J, the junction contained 8 bases not matched to a gene. CDR1 is KGHSH and CDR2 is LQKENI in the germline V gene.

The gene calls are TRBV10-3 and TRBJ2-1; TRBD2 matches 12 bases. CDR3 size: 18 residues. V trimming: 5 bases; J trimming: 2 bases; junction bases outside the gene matches: 10. Germline V gene sequence: CDR1 ENHRY, CDR2 SYGVKD. CDR3 DNA: TGTGCCATCAGTCCGCGACTAGCGGGGGACACTGCCTACAATGAGCAGTTCTTC. Amino acids: CAISPRLAGDTAYNEQFF.

The chain couples TRBV7-2 to TRBJ2-2; TRBD1 agrees at 11 bases. The V gene's germline CDR1 is SGHTA and CDR2 FQGNSA. The J segment lost 5 bases and the V segment lost 5 bases, leaving 4 bases of the junction unmatched. This CDR3 region has 15 residues. The chain's CDR3 is CASSRGTGGTGELFF. The CDR3 DNA reads as TGTGCCAGCAGCCGAGGGACAGGGGGTACCGGGGAGCTGTTTTTT.

This sequence joins TRBV5-6 and TRBJ2-3; a weak D match, TRBD2 (5 bases). The CDR3 totals 13 residues. Germline values: CDR1 SGHDT, CDR2 YYEEEE. Trimming took 2 bases from V and 2 from J, leaving 6 bases between them. The CDR3 sequence is CASSFDYTDTQYF. CDR3 nucleotide sequence: TGTGCCAGCAGCTTCGACTACACAGATACGCAGTATTTT.

The chain carries TRBV11-2 and TRBJ2-7; TRBD1 agrees at 7 bases. CDR1 and CDR2 from the germline V gene are SGHAT and FQNNGV. The CDR3 extends over 13 amino acids. The trim removed 5 bases at V and 3 bases at J, leaving 4 bases unmatched. The chain's CDR3 is CASSPDRDYEQYF. The CDR3 DNA is TGTGCCAGCAGCCCAGACAGGGACTACGAGCAGTACTTC.

V is TRBV7-9 and J is TRBJ2-7, with 7 bases aligning to TRBD2. V lost 0 bases and J lost 3; bases outside the gene matches: 8. This CDR3 is 16 amino acids long. CDR1 SEHNR and CDR2 FQNEAQ come from the germline V gene (reference sequence). The CDR3, as DNA: TGTGCCAGCAGCTTAGCCTTGGGAGGGGCAGGCTACGAGCAGTACTTC. Encoded protein: CASSLALGGAGYEQYF. Together with reference TRBV7-9 and TRBJ2-7, the CDR3 gives the full variable domain: DTGVSQNPRHKITKRGQNVTFRCDPISEHNRLYWYRQTLGQGPEFLTYFQNEAQLEKSRLLSDRFSAERPKGSFSTLEIQRTEQGDSAMYLCASSLALGGAGYEQYFGPGTRLTVT.

This rearrangement joins TRBV5-8 to TRBJ1-4; TRBD1 is a possible D gene (5 bases). This CDR3 is built from 13 residues. Germline V CDR1 and CDR2: SGHTS, YDEGEE. V lost 3 bases and J lost 10, with 13 bases in between. The CDR3 DNA reads TGTGCCAGCAGCTCCCGGGGGAGGAGAAAACTGTTTTTT. As protein: CASSSRGRRKLFF.

The rearrangement joins TRBV25-1 to TRBJ2-3; a weak D match, TRBD1 (5 bases). Trimming took off 5 bases at V and 4 bases at J, with 10 bases between the two ends. This CDR3 is 13 amino acids long. CDR1 is MGHDK and CDR2 is SYGVNS in the germline V gene. CDR3 sequence (DNA): TGTGCCAGCAGTAAAGGGGCCGCAGATACGCAGTATTTT. Encoded protein: CASSKGAADTQYF.

The rearrangement joins TRBV9 to TRBJ2-4; 8 bases map to TRBD1. With 3 bases clipped from V and 1 base from J, the junction kept 15 bases outside the gene matches. The germline V gene has CDR1 SGDLS and CDR2 YYNGEE. There are 19 residues in the CDR3. This CDR3 is CASSADPGQGKTAKNIQYF. The CDR3, as DNA: TGTGCCAGCAGCGCTGACCCCGGACAGGGAAAGACGGCCAAAAACATTCAGTACTTC.

The chain has TRBV5-4 and TRBJ1-3, with a weak D call TRBD1 (6 bases). This CDR3 spans 14 amino acids. Trimming left V 0 bases short and J 4 bases short, with 8 bases between. Germline V CDR1 and CDR2: SGHNT, YYREEE (reference sequence). The CDR3 nucleotides are TGTGCCAGCAGCTTGGCGGACAGAGGAAACACCATATATTTT. It yields the protein CASSLADRGNTIYF.

The chain is built from TRBV9 and TRBJ1-1, with 10 nucleotides matching TRBD1. CDR3 length equals 15 residues. J lost 5 bases, V lost 0 bases, and 4 bases had no gene match. CDR1 is SGDLS and CDR2 is YYNGEE in the germline V gene. CDR3 coding DNA: TGTGCCAGCAGCGTAGAGGACAGGGGGTCAACTGAAGCTTTCTTT. As protein: CASSVEDRGSTEAFF.

The chain's CDR3 is CASSTYPSGTPNNEQFF. CDR3 nucleotides: TGTGCCAGCAGTACCTACCCATCAGGGACACCTAACAATGAGCAGTTCTTC. This chain links TRBV25-1 with TRBJ2-1; weak D call: TRBD1 (6 bases). The CDR3 runs to 17 residues. V was cut by 5 bases and J by 5 bases, with 22 bases left in between. CDR1 and CDR2 (germline): MGHDK, SYGVNS.

The CDR3 DNA sequence: TGTGCCAGCAGCGTTCTAGCGTCAGTAGAGACCCAGTACTTC. It is translated as CASSVLASVETQYF. This rearrangement joins TRBV9 to TRBJ2-5; D may be TRBD2 (6 bases). CDR3 length: 14 residues. The germline V gene encodes CDR1 SGDLS and CDR2 YYNGEE. Between the trimmed V and J ends, which lost 2 bases and 4 bases, there was a span of 12 bases.

The chain joins TRBV7-2 to TRBJ1-2; 11 bases map to TRBD1. V lost 2 bases, J lost 4 bases, and 6 bases stayed unmatched. The CDR3 spans 16 residues. Germline-derived CDR1 and CDR2 are SGHTA and FQGNSA. The CDR3 sequence: CASSLLGQGVGYGYTF. DNA of the CDR3: TGTGCCAGCAGCTTACTGGGACAGGGGGTTGGCTATGGCTACACCTTC.